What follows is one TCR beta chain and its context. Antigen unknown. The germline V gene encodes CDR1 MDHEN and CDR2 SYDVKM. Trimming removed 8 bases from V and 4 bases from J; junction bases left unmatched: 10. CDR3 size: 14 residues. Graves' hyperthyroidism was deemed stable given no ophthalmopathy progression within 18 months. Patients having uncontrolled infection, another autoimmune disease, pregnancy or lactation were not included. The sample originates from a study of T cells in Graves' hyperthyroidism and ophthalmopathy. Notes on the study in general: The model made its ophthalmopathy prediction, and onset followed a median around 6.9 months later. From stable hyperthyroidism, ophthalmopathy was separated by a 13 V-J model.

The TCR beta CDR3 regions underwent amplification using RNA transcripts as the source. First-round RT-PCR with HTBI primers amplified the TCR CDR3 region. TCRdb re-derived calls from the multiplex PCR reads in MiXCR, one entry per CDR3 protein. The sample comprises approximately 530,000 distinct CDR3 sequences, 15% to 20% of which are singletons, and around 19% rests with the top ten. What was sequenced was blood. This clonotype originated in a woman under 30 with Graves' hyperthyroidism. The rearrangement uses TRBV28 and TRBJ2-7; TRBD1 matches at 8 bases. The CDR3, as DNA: TGTGCCAGCGGAAAACAGGGGGTGCTTTACGAGCAGTACTTC. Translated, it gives CASGKQGVLYEQYF.